The 27 T cell receptor beta chains listed next were all sequenced from one sample in a study of vaccination effects on CD4 cells after COVID-19. Clones were sequenced by immunoSEQ multiplex PCR, and TCRdb holds only the in-frame ones, with some missing. The table lists about 8,100 clones, about four fifths of them singletons. The ViraFEST assay expanded antigen-specific CD4+ T cells with viral peptide pools before sequencing. At the end of about 9 days of culture, CD4+ T cells were isolated. The antigens for these receptors are not known. The material sequenced was CD4+ T cells from PBMCs cultured with HCoV-229E spike peptides, taken before COVID-19 vaccination. All receptors come from a human donor who received a COVID-19 vaccine.

This clone was seen once. The chain joins TRBV7-9 to TRBJ2-3; TRBD1 matches at 8 bases. Germline V lookup: CDR1 SEHNR, CDR2 FQNEAQ (reference sequence). This CDR3 region has 16 residues. Germline trimming cut 5 bases from V and 0 bases from J; bases unmatched to any gene: 7. Written as DNA, the CDR3 is TGTGCCAGCAGCCAGCTCAGGGGGCCTAGCACAGATACGCAGTATTTT. Translation: CASSQLRGPSTDTQYF.

This chain joins TRBV5-1 and TRBJ1-2; D perhaps matches TRBD1 (6 bases). Germline CDR1 is SGHRS and CDR2 is YFSETQ. This CDR3 comprises 14 residues. V shed 2 bases and J shed 2 bases, with 10 bases lying between them. The CDR3 sequence: CASSFGTGNYGYTF. CDR3 DNA sequence: TGCGCCAGCAGCTTCGGAACAGGGAACTATGGCTACACCTTC.

The V call is TRBV10-2, the J call TRBJ2-7; 12 bases agree with TRBD2. Germline V gene sequence: CDR1 WSHSY, CDR2 SAAADI. The V segment lost 4 bases and the J segment 3 bases; nucleotides outside the gene matches: 7. This CDR3 has 16 residues. CDR3 sequence reads: CASSAPGTSGFYEQYF. The CDR3 DNA follows: TGCGCCAGCAGTGCCCCAGGGACTAGCGGGTTCTACGAGCAGTACTTC.

The chain recombines TRBV6-6 with TRBJ1-1; no clear D gene. V lost 8 bases and J lost 1, with 11 bases in between. The CDR3 is made up of 13 amino acids. Germline V lookup: CDR1 MNHNY, CDR2 SVGAGI (reference sequence). The CDR3 reads CASYFNRNTEAFF. The DNA of the CDR3 is TGTGCCAGCTACTTTAACAGGAACACTGAAGCTTTCTTT.

This clone was recorded only once. The chain combines TRBV5-6 with TRBJ2-7; 10 bases align to TRBD1. Germline V gene lookup returns CDR1 SGHDT and CDR2 YYEEEE. The CDR3 loop spans 12 amino acids. With 5 bases clipped from V and 11 bases from J, the junction kept 7 bases outside the gene matches. The CDR3 bases are TGTGCCAGCAGTCGACAGGGGGCAAGGGAGTACTTC. It encodes CASSRQGAREYF.

Here the CDR3 DNA reads TGTGCCAGCAGCCAAGAATCAATTGGCAGGGGGTATAATTCACCCCTCCACTTT. Translating gives CASSQESIGRGYNSPLHF. V usage is TRBV3-1 (or the pseudogene TRBV3-2) and J usage is TRBJ1-6; TRBD1 agrees at 7 bases. Trimming cost V 0 bases and J 4 bases; bases outside gene matches: 9. Germline V CDR1 and CDR2: LGHDT, YNNKEL (reference sequence). The CDR3 sequence is 18 residues long.

The chain is built from TRBV5-6 and TRBJ2-5, with D perhaps matching TRBD1 or TRBD2 (5 bases each). The CDR3 extends over 13 amino acids. CDR1 SGHDT and CDR2 YYEEEE come from the germline V gene. Trimming took 7 bases from V and 3 from J, leaving 13 bases between them. CDR3 sequence (DNA): TGTGCCAGCCTCGGGGCGGATAAAGAGACCCAGTACTTC. Its translation is CASLGADKETQYF.

This clone was counted between two and nine times. The rearrangement links TRBV6-1 to TRBJ2-1; D is undetermined. V dropped 3 bases and J dropped 1 base, with 4 bases sitting between them. Looked up from germline, CDR1 is MNHNS and CDR2 is SASEGT. The length of the CDR3 is 13 residues. The CDR3 sequence: CASSEGSYNEQFF. The DNA of the CDR3 is TGTGCCAGCAGTGAGGGGTCCTACAATGAGCAGTTCTTC.

The chain couples TRBV29-1 to TRBJ2-7; no clear D. Germline lookup yields CDR1 SQVTM and CDR2 ANQGSEA. Trimming took off 0 bases at V and 2 bases at J, with 2 bases between the two ends. This CDR3 region has 11 residues. The CDR3 sequence is CSVEDPYEQYF. The CDR3 DNA reads as TGCAGCGTTGAAGATCCCTACGAGCAGTACTTC.

The CDR3 here is CASSEPGTRYEQYF. CDR3 in DNA: TGTGCCAGCAGTGAACCCGGGACTCGCTACGAGCAGTACTTC. The V gene is TRBV2, the J gene TRBJ2-7, with a possible D match to TRBD2 (6 bases). V dropped 2 bases and J dropped 3 bases, with 11 bases sitting between them. Germline V lookup: CDR1 SNHLY, CDR2 FYNNEI. The CDR3 length is 14 residues.

This chain joins TRBV5-1 and TRBJ1-6, with D possibly being TRBD1 (5 bases). Germline values: CDR1 SGHRS, CDR2 YFSETQ. The CDR3 is made up of 16 amino acids. V was clipped by 5 bases and J by 0 bases, with 12 bases between them. The CDR3 region has the DNA TGCGCCAGCAGGAATGGGGGAAGCTCCTATAATTCACCCCTCCACTTT. Encoded protein: CASRNGGSSYNSPLHF.

The rearrangement uses TRBV10-3 and TRBJ1-3; D may be TRBD1 (6 bases). The CDR3 loop spans 13 amino acids. V was trimmed by 6 bases and J by 0 bases, leaving 6 bases between them. From germline, CDR1 is ENHRY and CDR2 SYGVKD. CDR3: CAIRDSSGNTIYF. In DNA, the CDR3 is TGTGCCATCAGGGACAGCTCTGGAAACACCATATATTTT.

J is TRBJ2-7 and V is TRBV9; the D gene could be TRBD1 or TRBD2 (6 bases each). Germline CDR1 reads SGDLS; CDR2 reads YYNGEE. V lost 0 bases to trimming and J lost 0 bases, with 10 bases between them. CDR3 length: 15 amino acids. The CDR3 protein is CASSVEGGPSYEQYF. The CDR3 DNA is TGTGCCAGCAGCGTAGAAGGGGGGCCCTCCTACGAGCAGTACTTC.

This clone was seen only once. This chain uses TRBV29-1 with TRBJ2-1; the match to TRBD2 covers 9 bases. The CDR3 has 12 amino acids. Trimming removed 7 bases from V and 15 bases from J; junction bases left unmatched: 13. Germline assignment: CDR1 SQVTM and CDR2 ANQGSEA. The CDR3 region is CSAEPRTSVRFF. The CDR3, as DNA: TGCAGCGCAGAACCTCGGACTAGCGTAAGGTTCTTC.

The chain links TRBV4-1 to TRBJ2-7; D unresolved. Trimming stripped 1 base from V and 0 bases from J, with 10 bases between. Germline CDR1 and CDR2: MGHRA and YSYEKL. The CDR3 totals 15 residues. CDR3 sequence (DNA): TGCGCCAGCAGCCAAGGACGGTGGAGCTCCTACGAGCAGTACTTC. This translates into CASSQGRWSSYEQYF.

The V call is TRBV9, the J call TRBJ2-7; D is uncertain. Germline lookup yields CDR1 SGDLS and CDR2 YYNGEE. V was pared by 0 bases and J by 1 base, with 5 bases between. The CDR3 runs 13 residues. The CDR3 DNA is TGTGCCAGCAGCGTAGGAGTGTCCTACGAGCAGTACTTC. This codes for CASSVGVSYEQYF. The complete variable domain, with remaining parts taken from reference TRBV9 and TRBJ2-7, reads DSGVTQTPKHLITATGQRVTLRCSPRSGDLSVYWYQQSLDQGLQFLIQYYNGEERAKGNILERFSAQQFPDLHSELNLSSLELGDSALYFCASSVGVSYEQYFGPGTRLTVT.

This rearrangement joins TRBV5-8 to TRBJ2-3, with 7 bases identical to TRBD2. V shed 4 bases, J shed 4 bases, and the junction held 12 bases outside the gene matches. Germline V gene lookup returns CDR1 SGHTS and CDR2 YDEGEE. This CDR3 spans 16 amino acids. CDR3 amino acids: CASSGGSSWLADTQYF. CDR3 sequence (DNA): TGTGCCAGCAGCGGCGGGAGTTCCTGGTTGGCAGATACGCAGTATTTT.

This clone was picked up a small number of times. The chain joins TRBV6-6 to TRBJ1-2; unclear D gene. The CDR3 runs 14 residues. Trimming stripped 0 bases from V and 7 bases from J, with 12 bases between. Germline values: CDR1 MNHNY, CDR2 SVGAGI (reference sequence). As DNA, the CDR3 is TGTGCCAGCAGTTACTCGAGTTCTGATCGTGGCTACACCTTC. Residues: CASSYSSSDRGYTF.

This clone came up once. This rearrangement joins TRBV24-1 to TRBJ2-1; unclear D gene. V was shortened by 0 bases and J by 6 bases, with 11 bases between the two germline ends. CDR1 KGHDR and CDR2 SFDVKD come from the germline V gene. This CDR3 spans 15 amino acids. CDR3 protein: CATSDLASERNEQFF. The CDR3 DNA reads as TGTGCCACCAGTGATTTGGCTTCAGAACGCAATGAGCAGTTCTTC.

The chain employs TRBV6-1 and TRBJ1-4, with D perhaps matching TRBD1 (5 bases). The CDR3 extends over 14 amino acids. Germline V gives CDR1 MNHNS, CDR2 SASEGT. The V end was cut by 1 base, the J end by 5 bases, with 8 bases between. For the CDR3, the DNA is TGTGCCAGCAGTGAAGTGGGACCCAATGAAAAACTGTTTTTT. Translating gives CASSEVGPNEKLFF.

This chain links TRBV6-5 with TRBJ2-3; TRBD1 matches 8 bases. The CDR3 is 15 residues long. Germline CDR1 MNHEY, CDR2 SVGAGI. V was clipped by 6 bases and J by 1 base; unmatched bases: 6. CDR3 DNA sequence: TGTGCCAGCAGCCAGGGGGCTTTTCGCACAGATACGCAGTATTTT. Protein sequence: CASSQGAFRTDTQYF.

The CDR3 region has the DNA TGCGCCAGCGGGGCGGGAGGGCCGGGGCAAGAGACCCAGTACTTC. Residues: CASGAGGPGQETQYF. The gene calls are TRBV5-1 and TRBJ2-5; TRBD2 matches at 9 bases. With 7 bases clipped from V and 2 bases from J, the junction kept 9 bases outside the gene matches. Germline values: CDR1 SGHRS, CDR2 YFSETQ. The CDR3 spans 15 residues.

The chain links TRBV5-1 to TRBJ2-1, with 8 positions matching TRBD2. This CDR3 is built from 15 residues. CDR1 and CDR2 (germline): SGHRS, YFSETQ. V trimming: 1 base; J trimming: 14 bases; junction bases outside the gene matches: 14. The CDR3 sequence: CASSLQLRGDQEEFF. DNA of the CDR3: TGCGCCAGCAGCTTGCAATTGCGGGGGGACCAAGAGGAGTTCTTC.

This clone ranks as medium-sized. The CDR3 region has the DNA TGTGCCAGCAGCCAAGATGCAGGGGGAGCTTTCTTT. Protein: CASSQDAGGAFF. The chain employs TRBV14 and TRBJ1-1, with 7 bases that match TRBD1. The CDR3 spans 12 residues. Germline assignment: CDR1 SGHDN and CDR2 FVKESK. V gave up 0 bases and J gave up 10 bases; unmatched junction bases: 2.

The chain links TRBV4-1 to TRBJ2-2, with TRBD2 matching over 8 bases. Unmatched junction bases numbered 8, after V lost 4 bases and J lost 1 base. Germline CDR1 MGHRA, CDR2 YSYEKL. The CDR3 is 17 amino acids. CDR3 sequence: CASSRAGLAGNTGELFF. The CDR3 nucleotides are TGCGCCAGCAGCCGGGCAGGGCTAGCGGGGAACACCGGGGAGCTGTTTTTT.

V gene TRBV19 combines with J gene TRBJ1-2; TRBD1 aligns across 9 bases. The CDR3 sequence is 12 residues long. V lost 6 bases, J lost 7 bases, and 3 bases stayed unmatched. Germline CDR1 LNHDA, CDR2 SQIVND (reference sequence). The CDR3: CASRQGAGGYTF. DNA for the CDR3: TGTGCCAGTAGACAGGGGGCGGGTGGCTACACCTTC.

V and J are TRBV5-1 and TRBJ2-5, with D perhaps TRBD1 (6 bases). The V end was cut by 4 bases, the J end by 5 bases, with 12 bases between. From germline, CDR1 is SGHRS and CDR2 YFSETQ. This CDR3 is built from 13 residues. The CDR3 DNA reads as TGCGCCAGCAGCCCTACAGGGCAGGAGACCCAGTACTTC. Protein: CASSPTGQETQYF.